This record covers a single T cell receptor beta chain. This clonotype occurred a few times. Its antigen is still unknown. No base qualities exist here, and no much larger clone lies one base off it. To prepare the library, PCR was applied. TCRdb records Illumina HiSeq 2500 as the sequencer. Unique molecular identifiers were incorporated into TCR beta cDNA libraries to reduce PCR and sequencing biases. Some 500,000 cDNA molecules were obtained per 1 to 10 million input T cells, so each molecule approximated one T cell. The patient libraries were prepared and sequenced using the same protocol as the earlier healthy control dataset. Samples belonging to the same batch were prepared together, multiplexed and sequenced on a shared HiSeq lane. Per the authors' processing: Raw barcoded reads were processed with MIGEC, and single-read molecular identifier groups were discarded before consensus assembly and CDR3 extraction. VDJtools was used for post-analysis of the clonotype tables, with diversity normalized by down-sampling every dataset to the smallest sample size. Repertoire overlap clustering matched CDR3 amino acid but not nucleotide sequences to correct batch-related cross-sample contamination. TCRdb reprocessed the public reads (quality trimming at Q25 with fastp, clone calling with MiXCR) and kept in-frame beta chains. Duplicate CDR3 protein sequences are folded into a single record with the most common DNA and genes. The V and J calls were determined by TCRdb, not by the authors. This sample lists hundreds of thousands of distinct CDR3 sequences; more than 50% were detected once. The ten largest make up about 11% of the sample.

To demonstrate the VDJtools post-analysis software, TCR beta repertoires were profiled from the peripheral blood of about a dozen young patients with multiple sclerosis. Multiple sclerosis patients were children and adolescents aged roughly 6 to 17 years. These data are taken from a study of post-analysis software for immune sequencing data (dated by TCRdb to between 2014 and 2017). The study in broad terms: Recorded disease courses included relapsing-remitting, secondary progressive and progressive-relapsing multiple sclerosis, with some patients lacking subtype annotation. The patient repertoires were set against about 12 previously published healthy control repertoires from donors whose ages ranged from roughly 6 to 27 years. A subset of samples was prepared in parallel using single-end sample barcoding, then pooled and co-amplified after Illumina adapter ligation.

V gives up 0 bases and J gives up 0 bases, and the segment between their germline ends measures 9 bases. Counted from cysteine to phenylalanine, this CDR3 has 17 amino acids. Of all the DNA, just the CDR3 is kept, 51 bases in frame from base 1. According to the germline V gene, CDR1 reads MNHEY and CDR2 reads SVGAGI. Overall results and qualifications from the work: Significantly higher frequencies in patients than in controls were found for roughly 5 TRBV segments, including TRBV5-6, TRBV5-1 and TRBV20-1. The control group was slightly older than the multiple sclerosis patient group. Direct clustering with F measure revealed strong co-clustering of samples prepared in the same batch, which led to a batch-effect correction. Normalized Chao1 diversity was significantly lower in multiple sclerosis patients than controls, suggesting substantial peripheral T-cell clonal expansion.

Sequencing used blood. This clonotype was obtained from a girl aged 2 to 9 with multiple sclerosis. In this chain, TRBV6-5 is recombined with TRBJ2-6; a confident D gene designation cannot be given. The CDR3 has the sequence CASSYSGTSSGANVLTF. In nucleotide form, the sequence is TGTGCCAGCAGTTACTCGGGAACCAGCTCTGGGGCCAACGTCCTGACTTTC.